A single TCR beta chain is shown here with its context. CDR1 MNHNY and CDR2 SVGAGI come from the germline V gene (reference sequence). The CDR3 covers 14 residues. With 2 bases removed from V and 5 bases from J, the gap between germline ends came to 12 bases. These data are taken from a study of blood T cell repertoires in COVID-19. Authors' data handling: It was from reference gene primer amplification that nucleated cell counts were estimated. The protocol was immunoSEQ multiplex PCR, while the TCRdb copy is restricted to in-frame clones and leaves out a portion. V and J calls and clone size are as listed in that table; D and trimming were resolved from the DNA. The sample lists about 260,000 clones, 86% occurring once.

This chain connects TRBV6-6 to TRBJ2-5; weak D call: TRBD1 (5 bases). The receptor comes from a man aged 35-49 years who had recovered from COVID-19. The specimen sequenced was peripheral blood. The DNA of the CDR3 is TGTGCCAGCAGTTACACCCTGGGGCGTGAGACCCAGTACTTC. The encoded protein is CASSYTLGRETQYF.